A selection of T cell receptor beta chains follows, all from one sample in a study of blood T cell repertoires in COVID-19. The protocol was immunoSEQ multiplex PCR, while the TCRdb copy is restricted to in-frame clones and leaves out a portion. The sample contains fewer than 200,000 clones, approximately 85% of which appear only once. Sequenced sample: peripheral blood. The receptors shown here come from a woman aged 55-69 years with acute or convalescent COVID-19. Each CDR3 is given with its conserved first and last residue. The D gene is left open where the match is weak. Clone sizes are given selectively: once, few, many, or a class where the clone is expanded.

j_call d_call v_call clone_size cdr3_nt cdr3_aa
TRBJ1-5 TRBD1 TRBV19 . TGTGCCAGTAGTAGAACAACCGGGACAGGGAGCGGCCAGCCCCAGCATTTT CASSRTTGTGSGQPQHF
TRBJ1-2 . TRBV5-6 . TGTGCCAGCAGCTATCTACCTCGACAGGCGTATGGCTACACCTTC CASSYLPRQAYGYTF
TRBJ2-3 . TRBV9 . TGTGCCAGCAGCCCTAGACCGGGAGCGTTTGATACGCAGTATTTT CASSPRPGAFDTQYF
TRBJ2-1 TRBD2 TRBV10-3 . TGTGCCATCCGACGGGAGGGGAGTGAGCAGTTCTTC CAIRREGSEQFF
TRBJ1-2 TRBD1 TRBV7-9 few TGTGCCAGCAGCTCCTTTATGGGACAGGGAGAAGCTAACTATGGCTACACCTTC CASSSFMGQGEANYGYTF
TRBJ2-6 TRBD1 TRBV2 . TGTGCCAGCAGCGCACAGGGGGTTGGGGCCAACGTCCTGACTTTC CASSAQGVGANVLTF
TRBJ2-3 . TRBV24-1 . TGTGCCACCAGTGATAGAGGGGGATCGTGGACAGATACGCAGTATTTT CATSDRGGSWTDTQYF
TRBJ1-2 . TRBV10-3 . TGTGCCATCAGTGGATCCGGTGACTATGGCTACACCTTC CAISGSGDYGYTF
TRBJ1-3 . TRBV2 once TGTGCCAGCAGCGTGAGCTCTGGAAACACCATATATTTT CASSVSSGNTIYF
TRBJ1-5 . TRBV19 . TGTGCCAGTAGTAGACGGGGGGGAGGTTCGGCGCCCCAGCATTTT CASSRRGGGSAPQHF
TRBJ1-1 . TRBV28 . TGTGCCAGCATGAGGACTTTTGAAGCTTTCTTT CASMRTFEAFF
TRBJ2-7 TRBD2 TRBV28 few TGTGCCAGCAGTCGGACGGGAGGCCTCTCCTACGAGCAGTACTTC CASSRTGGLSYEQYF
TRBJ2-3 TRBD2 TRBV11-2 . TGTGCCAGCAGCTCCGGGACTAGGAGCACAGATACGCAGTATTTT CASSSGTRSTDTQYF
TRBJ1-2 . TRBV5-1 once TGCGCCAGCAGCTTGGGTACAGGGACAAACTATGGCTACACCTTC CASSLGTGTNYGYTF
TRBJ2-1 . TRBV9 . TGTGCCAGCAGCGTAGCAGGGGGAGGTACCTACAATGAGCAGTTCTTC CASSVAGGGTYNEQFF
TRBJ1-2 TRBD1 TRBV7-3 once TGTGCCAGCAGCTTAACTGGGACAGGGGGTGGCTACACCTTC CASSLTGTGGGYTF
TRBJ2-1 . TRBV5-1 . TGCGCCAGCAGCACACAGGGAATTAGTGGCAATGAGCAGTTCTTC CASSTQGISGNEQFF
TRBJ1-5 . TRBV25-1 . TGTGCCAGCAGTGAGTTTTATAGCAATCAGCCCCAGCATTTT CASSEFYSNQPQHF
TRBJ2-7 TRBD1 TRBV2 . TGTGCCAGCAACGGACAGGGAATCAACGAGCAGTACTTC CASNGQGINEQYF
TRBJ1-5 . TRBV6-5 few TGTGCCAGCAGTCCTGGACAGTTCAATCAGCCCCAGCATTTT CASSPGQFNQPQHF
TRBJ1-4 TRBD1 TRBV28 . TGTGCCAGCAGTTTACAGGGGGCTGTTGAAGGAGAAAAACTGTTTTTT CASSLQGAVEGEKLFF
TRBJ2-1 TRBD2 TRBV11-3 once TGTGCCAGCAGCTTAGAAGCCGGGACTAGCAATGAGCAGTTCTTC CASSLEAGTSNEQFF
TRBJ2-1 TRBD2 TRBV11-1 . TGTGCCAGCAGCTTCTGGCGGGAGGTTATAAATGAGCAGTTCTTC CASSFWREVINEQFF
TRBJ2-1 . TRBV9 . TGTGCCAGCAGCCCACCCCAGCTAGACCATGAGCAGTTCTTC CASSPPQLDHEQFF
TRBJ1-5 TRBD1 TRBV28 . TGTGCCAGCAGTTTAATTCAGGGGGCGTTGGGCAATCAGCCCCAGCATTTT CASSLIQGALGNQPQHF
TRBJ1-4 TRBD1 TRBV3-1/TRBV3-2 . TGTGCCAGCAGCCAGGGACAGGGCTCTTGGAGTGAAAAACTGTTTTTT CASSQGQGSWSEKLFF
TRBJ1-1 TRBD1 TRBV5-5 few TGTGCCAGCGGCAGGACAGGAACTGAAGCTTTCTTT CASGRTGTEAFF
TRBJ1-1 TRBD1 TRBV9 . TGTGCCAGCAGCGCGGACAGGGGTTGGAACACTGAAGCTTTCTTT CASSADRGWNTEAFF
TRBJ2-7 TRBD2 TRBV3-1/TRBV3-2 . TGTGCCAGCGTATCTAGCGGGAGCTACGAGCAGTACTTC CASVSSGSYEQYF